Below are 22 T cell receptor beta chains sequenced from a single sample in a study of T cell repertoires in cytomegalovirus infection. TCRdb re-called the reads through MiXCR, storing one row per CDR3 protein. The top ten hold roughly 20% of the sample, which has approximately 160,000 distinct CDR3 sequences, roughly a sixth seen once. The sample consisted of CD8+ T cells from PBMCs. These receptors were obtained from a human donor in good health (CMV status not recorded). Some clones in this sample may be carry-over from other donors' samples.

This clonotype was seen only once. The rearrangement links TRBV28 to TRBJ2-1, with D possibly TRBD2 on 6 matching bases. Germline CDR1 and CDR2: MDHEN and SYDVKM. The CDR3 has 13 amino acids. The V and J ends lost 6 bases and 4 bases respectively, with 10 bases between them. The CDR3, as DNA: TGTGCCAGCAGGCCGGGAGTGTACAATGAGCAGTTCTTC. Translation: CASRPGVYNEQFF.

This clonotype was detected many times. The chain has TRBV14 and TRBJ1-1; the D gene is possibly TRBD1 (5 bases). The V and J ends lost 4 bases and 5 bases respectively, with 11 bases between them. The germline V gene has CDR1 SGHDN and CDR2 FVKESK. The CDR3 extends over 13 amino acids. CDR3 sequence: CASSPTVATEAFF. CDR3 sequence (DNA): TGTGCCAGCAGCCCGACAGTTGCGACTGAAGCTTTCTTT. Full variable domain (rest looked up from reference TRBV14 and TRBJ1-1): EAGVTQFPSHSVIEKGQTVTLRCDPISGHDNLYWYRRVMGKEIKFLLHFVKESKQDESGMPNNRFLAERTGGTYSTLKVQPAELEDSGVYFCASSPTVATEAFFGQGTRLTVV.

In this sample, this clonotype turned up a few times. This chain uses TRBV20-1 with TRBJ1-5; tentative D call: TRBD1 (6 bases). Germline V gene sequence: CDR1 DFQATT, CDR2 SNEGSKA (reference sequence). This CDR3 region has 14 residues. V was clipped by 5 bases and J by 8 bases, with 19 bases between them. CDR3 amino acids: CSAGLREGVEPQHF. The CDR3 DNA follows: TGCAGTGCTGGCCTCAGGGAGGGGGTTGAGCCCCAGCATTTT.

This clonotype was observed a few times. V gene TRBV11-2 combines with J gene TRBJ2-7; 7 bases align to TRBD1. The germline CDR1 and CDR2 sequences are SGHAT and FQNNGV. The CDR3 extends over 16 amino acids. The junction had 10 bases not matched to a gene; V was cut back by 5 bases and J by 0 bases. The DNA for the CDR3 is TGTGCCAGCAGCCCCAGACCGGGACAGTTCTCCTACGAGCAGTACTTC. It specifies CASSPRPGQFSYEQYF. The whole variable domain, remainder taken from reference TRBV11-2 and TRBJ2-7, is EAGVAQSPRYKIIEKRQSVAFWCNPISGHATLYWYQQILGQGPKLLIQFQNNGVVDDSQLPKDRFSAERLKGVDSTLKIQPAKLEDSAVYLCASSPRPGQFSYEQYFGPGTRLTVT.

V and J are TRBV5-4 and TRBJ1-2; D ambiguous. V was pared by 0 bases and J by 4 bases, with 13 bases between. From germline, CDR1 is SGHNT and CDR2 YYREEE (reference sequence). CDR3 length: 15 residues. The CDR3 DNA reads as TGTGCCAGCAGCTTGGTGGCCGCGGAACCCTATGGCTACACCTTC. This gives the protein CASSLVAAEPYGYTF.

V gene TRBV7-9 combines with J gene TRBJ2-1; weak D call: TRBD1 (5 bases). CDR3 length: 15 residues. The germline V gene encodes CDR1 SEHNR and CDR2 FQNEAQ (reference sequence). V was clipped by 5 bases and J by 3 bases, with 14 bases between them. CDR3 in amino acids: CASSAGHAVYNEQFF. CDR3 coding DNA: TGTGCCAGCAGCGCAGGACACGCCGTCTACAATGAGCAGTTCTTC.

J is TRBJ2-1 and V is TRBV7-8; D is unresolved. With 2 bases removed from V and 7 bases from J, the gap between germline ends came to 6 bases. Germline CDR1 reads SGHVS; CDR2 reads FQNEAQ. This CDR3 spans 12 amino acids. The CDR3 DNA reads TGTGCCAGCAGCTTAAATAGAAATGAGCAGTTCTTC. Protein product: CASSLNRNEQFF.

This chain joins TRBV12-3 or TRBV12-4 and TRBJ1-2; the D is unclear. The CDR3 runs to 13 residues. Trimming cost V 6 bases and J 5 bases, with 13 bases left between them. CDR3 sequence: CASRRPVDYGYTF. In DNA, the CDR3 is TGTGCCAGCAGGCGTCCAGTCGATTATGGCTACACCTTC.

This clonotype was seen a handful of times. The chain couples TRBV7-3 to TRBJ2-3; 11 nucleotides agree with TRBD2. After removal of 5 bases from V and 6 bases from J, the junction contained 13 bases not matched to a gene. The CDR3 covers 17 residues. Germline CDR1 SGHTA, CDR2 FQGTGA. The CDR3 here is CASSQGLAAPRDDTQYF. The CDR3 DNA reads TGTGCCAGCAGCCAGGGACTAGCGGCCCCGAGGGATGATACGCAGTATTTT.

The chain is built from TRBV2 and TRBJ1-4; D gene uncertain. From germline, CDR1 is SNHLY and CDR2 FYNNEI. The V and J ends lost 7 bases and 2 bases respectively, with 11 bases between them. The CDR3 is 14 residues long. The CDR3 spells CASNLGNTNEKLFF. The CDR3 region has the DNA TGTGCCAGCAACCTCGGGAACACTAATGAAAAACTGTTTTTT.

The table lists this clonotype with a few counts. The chain recombines TRBV12-3 or TRBV12-4 with TRBJ1-6; 7 nucleotides match TRBD1. Unmatched junction bases numbered 15, after V lost 4 bases and J lost 0 bases. The CDR3 loop spans 20 amino acids. The CDR3 DNA sequence: TGTGCCAGCAGTTACAGGGGCCTCCTACGAAGGAGCTCCTATAATTCACCCCTCCACTTT. It translates to CASSYRGLLRRSSYNSPLHF.

This rearrangement joins TRBV25-1 to TRBJ1-3; 8 bases match TRBD1. The CDR3 spans 17 residues. Germline V gene lookup returns CDR1 MGHDK and CDR2 SYGVNS. With 1 base clipped from V and 2 bases from J, the junction kept 7 bases outside the gene matches. The CDR3 DNA reads TGTGCCAGCAGTGAATCTTGGCAGGGGGCACCTGGAAACACCATATATTTT. It encodes CASSESWQGAPGNTIYF. The full variable domain, its missing parts supplied by reference TRBV25-1 and TRBJ1-3, is EADIYQTPRYLVIGTGKKITLECSQTMGHDKMYWYQQDPGMELHLIHYSYGVNSTEKGDLSSESTVSRIRTEHFPLTLESARPSHTSQYLCASSESWQGAPGNTIYFGEGSWLTVV.

The chain recombines TRBV5-1 with TRBJ1-1; no firm D call. The germline V gene encodes CDR1 SGHRS and CDR2 YFSETQ. The V and J ends lost 2 bases and 8 bases respectively, with 13 bases between them. CDR3 length: 13 residues. CDR3 in amino acids: CASSFLPGGEAFF. CDR3 nucleotides: TGCGCCAGCAGCTTCCTCCCGGGAGGCGAAGCTTTCTTT.

The table lists this clonotype with a few counts. The chain combines TRBV7-8 with TRBJ1-1, with D possibly matching TRBD1 (6 bases). Germline assignment: CDR1 SGHVS and CDR2 FQNEAQ. This CDR3 is built from 16 residues. Between the trimmed V and J ends, which lost 1 base and 4 bases, there was a span of 16 bases. CDR3 sequence reads: CASSLELGGWGTEAFF. CDR3 bases: TGTGCCAGCAGCTTAGAGTTAGGGGGTTGGGGCACTGAAGCTTTCTTT.

This clonotype was counted many times. The V gene is TRBV7-3, the J gene TRBJ2-7, with 7 nucleotides matching TRBD1. The CDR3 runs 16 residues. From germline, CDR1 is SGHTA and CDR2 FQGTGA. J was trimmed by 7 bases and V by 6 bases; bases with no gene match: 18. Written as DNA, the CDR3 is TGTGCCAGCAGACTCTTAAGACGACAGGGTAACACAGAGCAGTACTTC. Protein product: CASRLLRRQGNTEQYF.

The J gene is TRBJ1-2, the V gene TRBV2; D is ambiguous. Germline V gene sequence: CDR1 SNHLY, CDR2 FYNNEI. The CDR3 consists of 11 residues. Trimming shortened V by 7 bases and J by 7 bases, and 10 bases separated the two germline ends. The CDR3 sequence is CASKGGFGYTF. The CDR3, as DNA: TGTGCCAGCAAGGGAGGATTTGGCTACACCTTC.

The V gene is TRBV28, the J gene TRBJ1-1, with D uncertain. CDR3 length: 14 residues. Per the germline V gene, CDR1 is MDHEN and CDR2 is SYDVKM. V lost 2 bases to trimming and J lost 1 base, with 8 bases between them. The CDR3 coding sequence is TGTGCCAGCAGTTTAATGAACACGAACACTGAAGCTTTCTTT. Its protein is CASSLMNTNTEAFF.

The V gene is TRBV7-2, the J gene TRBJ2-7; TRBD1 matches at 9 bases. J lost 3 bases, V lost 10 bases, and 7 bases had no gene match. From germline, CDR1 is SGHTA and CDR2 FQGNSA. The CDR3 runs 13 residues. CDR3 DNA: TGTGCCATCACACCGGGACAGGGCTACGAGCAGTACTTC. Translated, it gives CAITPGQGYEQYF. Filled out from reference TRBV7-2 and TRBJ2-7, the complete variable domain reads GAGVSQSPSNKVTEKGKDVELRCDPISGHTALYWYRQSLGQGLEFLIYFQGNSAPDKSGLPSDRFSAERTGGSVSTLTIQRTQQEDSAVYLCAITPGQGYEQYFGPGTRLTVT.

The V call is TRBV7-2, the J call TRBJ1-2; 9 nucleotides match TRBD1. There are 15 residues in the CDR3. J lost 8 bases, V lost 3 bases, and 10 bases had no gene match. The germline V gene encodes CDR1 SGHTA and CDR2 FQGNSA. The CDR3 here is CASSFRDREFDGYTF. CDR3 in DNA: TGTGCCAGCAGCTTTCGGGACAGGGAATTCGACGGCTACACCTTC.

The V and J genes are TRBV28 and TRBJ1-1; D is ambiguous. This CDR3 is built from 10 residues. Germline lookup yields CDR1 MDHEN and CDR2 SYDVKM. The V and J ends lost 4 bases and 7 bases respectively, with 4 bases between them. The CDR3 is CASSSHEAFF. CDR3 bases: TGTGCCAGCAGTTCTCATGAAGCTTTCTTT.

In this sample, this clonotype turned up a few times. The V and J genes are TRBV6-2 or TRBV6-3 and TRBJ2-7; tentative D call: TRBD1 (6 bases). V was cut by 7 bases and J by 4 bases, with 26 bases left in between. The CDR3 totals 17 residues. CDR1 and CDR2 from the germline V gene are MNHEY and SVGEGT. CDR3 sequence: CASTPNPPGELGYEQYF. DNA for the CDR3: TGTGCCAGCACCCCAAATCCACCAGGGGAACTTGGATACGAGCAGTACTTC.

The genes are TRBV6-6 and TRBJ2-1; 8 bases fit TRBD2. J gave up 5 bases and V 2 bases, and 14 bases lay outside the gene matches. The V gene's germline CDR1 is MNHNY and CDR2 SVGAGI (reference sequence). The CDR3 extends over 18 amino acids. The DNA for the CDR3 is TGTGCCAGCAGTTACGCCCTCACCGGGACTAGGGGGGACAATGAGCAGTTCTTC. Translation gives CASSYALTGTRGDNEQFF.